This T cell receptor beta chain originates from a study of tumor-infiltrating lymphocytes in primary liver carcinoma. As for the study in general: Resection treated the patients' primary liver carcinoma. Participating patients were men and women between 30 and 69 years old. Each of the samples returned roughly 3.65 to 7.5 million productive TCRbeta reads (a yield similar across tissue types).

A constant-region primer primed TCR beta cDNA synthesis from about 530 ng of total RNA. Libraries covering TCR beta were generated through three nested multiplex PCR rounds (using a slightly modified ARM-PCR). Use of TRBV1-TRBV30 forward primers with a C-beta reverse primer characterized the first two PCR rounds, which lasted roughly 9 cycles each. A single record per CDR3 protein comes from TCRdb applying MiXCR to the multiplex PCR reads. This table has 300,000 to 350,000 distinct CDR3 sequences, less than 75% appearing once. Germline DNA was also extracted, and blood RNA was taken from unsorted whole blood. The CDR3 sequence is 16 residues long. With 6 bases clipped from V and 2 bases from J, the junction kept 5 bases outside the gene matches. The sample holds many counts of this clonotype.

The origin of this receptor is a man in his forties with primary liver carcinoma and hepatitis B virus infection. Sequences were obtained from peripheral blood. The chain couples TRBV12-3 or TRBV12-4 to TRBJ2-3; TRBD2 matches 13 bases. CDR3 in amino acids: CASRTGLAGLTDTQYF. CDR3 nucleotide sequence: TGTGCCAGCAGAACGGGACTAGCGGGACTCACAGATACGCAGTATTTT.